This T cell receptor (beta chain) was recorded in a study of blood T cell repertoires in COVID-19. Looked up from germline, CDR1 is MNHEY and CDR2 is SMNVEV (reference sequence). The CDR3 covers 13 residues. The V and J ends lost 6 bases and 9 bases respectively, with 15 bases between them. TCRdb's table, derived via immunoSEQ multiplex PCR, lists solely in-frame clones and lacks some. The data hold 60,000 to 70,000 clones, with roughly nine tenths observed a single time. V gene TRBV27 combines with J gene TRBJ2-1; D perhaps matches TRBD1 (5 bases). The clonotype originates from a man in his fifties or sixties with active COVID-19. Sample: peripheral blood. CDR3 loop: CASSTGPAREQFF. Written as DNA, the CDR3 is TGTGCCAGCAGCACAGGTCCTGCACGTGAGCAGTTCTTC.